The 7 T cell receptor beta chains below all came from one sample that was sequenced in a study of blood T cell repertoires in COVID-19. The data were produced by immunoSEQ multiplex PCR, yet TCRdb's version contains in-frame clones alone and is incomplete. The sample carries 150,000 to 200,000 clones, around 89% recorded once. Material for sequencing was peripheral blood. These receptors all come from a human donor in a cohort sampled during active COVID-19.

The chain combines TRBV11-2 with TRBJ1-2; a possible D gene is TRBD1 (6 bases). CDR3 length: 14 residues. Between the trimmed V and J ends, which lost 2 bases and 10 bases, there was a span of 17 bases. CDR1 and CDR2 (germline): SGHAT, FQNNGV. As DNA, the CDR3 is TGTGCCAGCAGCTTACGGCAGGGGTGGCTTGACTACACCTTC. Its translation is CASSLRQGWLDYTF.

The J gene is TRBJ2-7, the V gene TRBV9; the D is unclear. Per germline, CDR1 SGDLS and CDR2 YYNGEE. V dropped 0 bases and J dropped 3 bases, with 10 bases sitting between them. CDR3 length: 14 amino acids. CDR3 region: CASSVGVGSYEQYF. The CDR3 DNA follows: TGTGCCAGCAGCGTAGGCGTGGGCAGCTACGAGCAGTACTTC. Combining the CDR3 with reference TRBV9 and TRBJ2-7 gives the whole variable domain DSGVTQTPKHLITATGQRVTLRCSPRSGDLSVYWYQQSLDQGLQFLIQYYNGEERAKGNILERFSAQQFPDLHSELNLSSLELGDSALYFCASSVGVGSYEQYFGPGTRLTVT.

This chain joins TRBV9 and TRBJ2-7; possible D gene TRBD1, 5 bases. Germline values: CDR1 SGDLS, CDR2 YYNGEE. V shed 0 bases and J shed 1 base, with 11 bases lying between them. The CDR3 covers 15 residues. As DNA, the CDR3 is TGTGCCAGCAGCGTAGAGTCAGGGAATTCCTACGAGCAGTACTTC. Protein: CASSVESGNSYEQYF.

The J gene is TRBJ1-2, the V gene TRBV10-3, with D possibly TRBD1 on 5 matching bases. Germline loops: CDR1 ENHRY, CDR2 SYGVKD. The germline V and J ends were trimmed by 6 bases and 4 bases, with 15 bases remaining between them. The CDR3 has 14 residues. The CDR3 nucleotides are TGTGCCATCAGCACCGAAACAGGTCCCTATGGCTACACCTTC. It codes for CAISTETGPYGYTF.

V gene TRBV19 combines with J gene TRBJ2-5, with D perhaps matching TRBD1 (6 bases). The CDR3 spans 15 residues. V was cut by 3 bases and J by 4 bases, with 15 bases left in between. The germline V gene has CDR1 LNHDA and CDR2 SQIVND (reference sequence). The DNA for the CDR3 is TGTGCCAGTAGTATTAACAGGGTTCCGGCAGAGACCCAGTACTTC. Translating gives CASSINRVPAETQYF.

In its sample, this clone was seen once. This rearrangement joins TRBV9 to TRBJ1-4, with 8 bases lining up with TRBD1. CDR1 and CDR2 (germline): SGDLS, YYNGEE. CDR3 length equals 15 residues. After removal of 4 bases from V and 5 bases from J, the junction contained 7 bases not matched to a gene. The CDR3: CASSLVGTGNEKLFF. In DNA, the CDR3 is TGTGCCAGCAGCCTAGTGGGGACAGGCAATGAAAAACTGTTTTTT.

The V and J genes are TRBV5-5 and TRBJ1-2, with D possibly TRBD1 on 5 matching bases. CDR1 and CDR2 (germline): SGHKS, YYEKEE (reference sequence). The CDR3 covers 15 residues. Trimming cost V 1 base and J 2 bases, with 12 bases left between them. Here the CDR3 DNA reads TGTGCCAGCAGCTTGTTGTGGCAGGGAAACTATGGCTACACCTTC. This codes for CASSLLWQGNYGYTF.